One T cell receptor beta chain is described in this entry. Its matching antigen is unknown. The CDR3 extends over 14 amino acids. Germline CDR1 SEHNR, CDR2 FQNEAQ (reference sequence). Trimming pared 5 bases from V and 10 bases from J, leaving 15 bases between. The RNA, roughly 0.45 to 1 ug, was put through reverse transcription using random hexamers. The TCR beta CDR3 was amplified by immunoSEQ multiplex PCR across 54 Vbeta, 13 Jbeta. TCRdb recomputed calls from the immunoSEQ multiplex PCR reads with MiXCR, one row per CDR3 protein. The sample consists of about 300,000 distinct CDR3 sequences, approximately 81% of them appearing once. The sample originates from a study of CD8 T cells in Susac syndrome. The T cells that were sequenced for TCR beta were CD8+ and CD4+ cells from blood. Purification of the CD8+ and CD4+ T cells relied on negative isolation, and TEMRA cells underwent FACS enrichment. General study results and limits: The study acknowledged a relatively small number of individuals in its TCR sequencing and HLA analysis.

Material: CD8+ T cells from PBMCs. This sequence was found in a human donor with multiple sclerosis. The J gene is TRBJ1-6, the V gene TRBV7-9; D is unclear. CDR3 in DNA: TGTGCCAGCAGCCTCACGCCGCGGGGATCACCCCTCCACTTT. Its protein product is CASSLTPRGSPLHF.